The sequence of this T cell receptor (beta chain) was determined in a study of cytomegalovirus exposure and HLA in healthy donors. Overall study: In a later analysis, the 120 or so validation repertoires were reported to have used the same platform as the 666 first-cohort repertoires. Whole-study results and caveats: The study labeled 150 to 200 TCR beta chains cytomegalovirus-associated.

For this clone: Its antigen is still unknown.

The protocol was immunoSEQ multiplex PCR, while the TCRdb copy is restricted to in-frame clones and leaves out a portion. The sample has over 110,000 clones, around 90% seen once; the top ten hold just over 8.5%. Trimming removed 4 bases from V and 1 base from J; junction bases left unmatched: 3. This CDR3 contains 14 residues. Germline V gene data show CDR1 as PRHDT and CDR2 as FYEKMQ (reference sequence). V gene TRBV13 combines with J gene TRBJ2-7; the match to TRBD2 covers 8 bases. Input material: PBMCs. This sequence originates from a man younger than 30 in good health and CMV-seropositive. In DNA form, the CDR3 reads TGTGCCAGCAGCTCGGGACTAGTTTCCTACGAGCAGTACTTC. It specifies CASSSGLVSYEQYF.